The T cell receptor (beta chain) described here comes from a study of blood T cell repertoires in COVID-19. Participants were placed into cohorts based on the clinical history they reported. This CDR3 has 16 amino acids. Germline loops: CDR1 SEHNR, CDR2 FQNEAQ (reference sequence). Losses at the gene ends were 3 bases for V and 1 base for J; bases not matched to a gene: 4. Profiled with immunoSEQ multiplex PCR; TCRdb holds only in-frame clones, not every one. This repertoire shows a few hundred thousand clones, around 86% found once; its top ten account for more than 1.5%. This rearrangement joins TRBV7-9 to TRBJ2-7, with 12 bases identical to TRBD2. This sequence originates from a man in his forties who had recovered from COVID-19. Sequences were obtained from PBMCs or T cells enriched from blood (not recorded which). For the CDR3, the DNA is TGTGCCAGCAGCTTTCACCTAGCGGGGGGGTCCTACGAGCAGTACTTC. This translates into CASSFHLAGGSYEQYF.